The rows below give T cell receptor beta chains drawn from one sample of a study of beta chain features in type 1 diabetes. Assay used: immunoSEQ multiplex PCR; TCRdb lists only in-frame clones, some missing. Of about half a million clones listed, approximately 10% are singletons. Material for sequencing was naive CD4+ T cells from blood. Receptors originate from a woman younger than 35 in good health. The CDR3 runs from the conserved cysteine through the conserved F or W. The order of the fields is V gene, J gene, CDR3 length, CDR3 protein.

>TRBV4-3|TRBJ1-6|18
CASSQDVIGLYYNSPLHF
>TRBV4-3|TRBJ2-1|16
CASSQDLAGSNNEQFF
>TRBV6-5|TRBJ2-1|14
CASSRRGGYNEQFF
>TRBV6-6|TRBJ2-5|16
CASSRRAAGTLETQYF
>TRBV11-2|TRBJ2-3|15
CASSFRTSGLDTQYF
>TRBV5-1|TRBJ2-5|14
CASSRGQGQETQYF
>TRBV6-6|TRBJ1-2|13
CASSYSVLYGYTF
>TRBV27|TRBJ1-2|13
CASSLWAGAGYTF
>TRBV14|TRBJ2-1|16
CASSQVPGLVYNEQFF
>TRBV15|TRBJ2-4|16
CATRTGEREAKNIQYF
>TRBV11-1|TRBJ2-1|15
CASSLGGRDYNEQFF
>TRBV7-9|TRBJ1-2|14
CASSTGLAGSGYTF
>TRBV9|TRBJ2-3|14
CASSDRDSTDTQYF
>TRBV28|TRBJ1-2|15
CASSPPGTRGAGYTF
>TRBV15|TRBJ2-7|15
CATSRDGQGKDEQYF
>TRBV29-1|TRBJ2-7|11
CSVSDGYEQYF
>TRBV15|TRBJ2-7|16
CATSKETSGRTYEQYF
>TRBV30|TRBJ2-1|11
CAWEALVEQFF
>TRBV9|TRBJ2-3|15
CASSARDRSTDTQYF
>TRBV29-1|TRBJ1-4|12
CSVGWSTEKLFF
>TRBV15|TRBJ2-7|13
CATSREAGYEQYF
>TRBV18|TRBJ2-5|12
CASSPRQETQYF
>TRBV7-9|TRBJ2-3|15
CASSLGSGSTDTQYF
>TRBV4-2|TRBJ1-5|15
CASSSTRGGIGSQHF
>TRBV9|TRBJ1-5|15
CASSVDWGINQPQHF
>TRBV19|TRBJ1-2|13
CASSPKGNYGYTF
>TRBV6-1|TRBJ2-1|15
CASSQGLRYNNEQFF
>TRBV7-2|TRBJ1-5|16
CASSRGTNIANQPQHF
>TRBV27|TRBJ2-5|16
CASSLGVGGRRETQYF
>TRBV19|TRBJ2-2|16
CASSIFSRPLTGELFF
>TRBV4-1|TRBJ2-4|17
CASSVLAGAIAKNIQYF
>TRBV18|TRBJ2-4|15
CASSPRGAGGNIQYF
>TRBV30|TRBJ1-4|13
CAWCPGSNEKLFF
>TRBV7-2|TRBJ2-4|15
CASSFSGAAKNIQYF
>TRBV13|TRBJ1-4|15
CASSRSGKNNEKLFF
>TRBV6-5|TRBJ2-3|12
CASKDRAYTQYF
>TRBV30|TRBJ1-5|14
CAWRGDRGSQPQHF
>TRBV27|TRBJ1-5|15
CASRQIDRGNQPQHF
>TRBV7-9|TRBJ1-1|14
CASSYKKGDTEAFF
>TRBV2|TRBJ2-1|13
CASNPGLASEQFF
>TRBV5-4|TRBJ1-1|16
CASSLRLQVLNTEAFF
>TRBV29-1|TRBJ2-3|15
CSVELAGGSTDTQYF
>TRBV29-1|TRBJ1-1|19
CSVDSRRAYLPGMNTEAFF
>TRBV7-9|TRBJ2-1|16
CASSVGLAGPHNEQFF
>TRBV7-9|TRBJ1-6|15
CASRSGTGGNSPLHF
>TRBV14|TRBJ1-6|18
CASSSRTVKGSYNSPLHF
>TRBV12-5|TRBJ1-5|16
CASGLADRALGQPQHF
>TRBV5-1|TRBJ2-7|15
CASSLSGRGPYEQYF
>TRBV9|TRBJ1-2|11
CASSTNYGYTF
>TRBV7-2|TRBJ1-2|13
CASKPGGNYGYTF
>TRBV10-3|TRBJ2-5|12
CASRASGETQYF
>TRBV28|TRBJ1-2|15
CASSSPRTGSYGYTF
>TRBV6-5|TRBJ1-1|15
CASSSQGAGLTEAFF
>TRBV9|TRBJ2-3|16
CASSLHPGQVGDTQYF
>TRBV28|TRBJ1-1|12
CASLDLNTEAFF
>TRBV27|TRBJ1-5|15
CASSGDRGNNQPQHF